This T cell receptor (beta chain) was sequenced in a study of CD8 T cells in ankylosing spondylitis. The study, taken as a whole, reports: Among TCR beta sequences, a motif of about 8 highly homologous variants appeared characteristic of ankylosing spondylitis blood. Clones tied to disease were said to be significantly enriched in matched ankylosing spondylitis synovial fluid. There were earlier reports of some motif variants in reactive arthritis synovial fluid and blood.

This clonotype was found a few times. No antigen is known for it. As the method for making TCR beta libraries, quantitative 5'-RACE with molecular barcodes was used. TCRdb processed the 5' RACE reads anew with MiXCR; each CDR3 protein has one entry. The profile shows roughly 700,000 distinct CDR3 sequences, about 20% of them singletons. This CDR3 has 15 residues. Germline V gives CDR1 MDHEN, CDR2 SYDVKM. V trimming: 6 bases; J trimming: 6 bases; junction bases outside the gene matches: 11. Input material: blood, either unsorted or a sorted T cell fraction (not recorded which). The J gene is TRBJ1-3, the V gene TRBV28, with 7 bases matching TRBD1. The receptor was derived from a male donor with ankylosing spondylitis. The CDR3 DNA reads as TGTGCCAGCAGCGCGCTTACAGGGGTGGAAAACACCATATATTTT. This codes for CASSALTGVENTIYF.